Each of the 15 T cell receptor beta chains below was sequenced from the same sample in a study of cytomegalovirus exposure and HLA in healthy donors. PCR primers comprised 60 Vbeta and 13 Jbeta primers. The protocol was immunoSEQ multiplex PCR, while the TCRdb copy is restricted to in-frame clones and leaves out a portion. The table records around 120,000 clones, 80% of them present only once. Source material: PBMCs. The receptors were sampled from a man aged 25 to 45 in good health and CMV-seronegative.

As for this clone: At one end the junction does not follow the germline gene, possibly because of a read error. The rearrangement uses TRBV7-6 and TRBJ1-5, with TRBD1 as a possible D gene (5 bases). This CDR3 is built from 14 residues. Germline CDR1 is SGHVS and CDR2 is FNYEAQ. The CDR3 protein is CASSAGGSNQPQNF. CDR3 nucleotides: TGTGCCAGCAGCGCGGGGGGGAGCAATCAGCCCCAGAATTTT.

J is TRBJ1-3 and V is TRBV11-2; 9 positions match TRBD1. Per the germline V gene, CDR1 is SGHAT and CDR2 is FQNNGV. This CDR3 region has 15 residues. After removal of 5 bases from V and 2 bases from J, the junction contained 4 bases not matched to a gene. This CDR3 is CASSVTGGPGNTIYF. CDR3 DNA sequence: TGTGCCAGCAGCGTCACAGGGGGCCCTGGAAACACCATATATTTT.

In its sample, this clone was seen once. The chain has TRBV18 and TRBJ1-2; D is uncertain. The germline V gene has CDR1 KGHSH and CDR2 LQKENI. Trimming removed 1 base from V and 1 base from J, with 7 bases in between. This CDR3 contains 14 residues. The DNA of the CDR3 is TGTGCCAGCTCACCACAGTCAGATAACTATGGCTACACCTTC. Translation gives CASSPQSDNYGYTF.

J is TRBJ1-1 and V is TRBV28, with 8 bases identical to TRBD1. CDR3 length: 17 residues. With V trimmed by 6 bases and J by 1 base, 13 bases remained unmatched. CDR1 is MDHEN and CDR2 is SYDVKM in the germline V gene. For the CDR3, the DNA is TGTGCCAGCAGCCATCTAGGACAGGGTAGTACGAACACTGAAGCTTTCTTT. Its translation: CASSHLGQGSTNTEAFF.

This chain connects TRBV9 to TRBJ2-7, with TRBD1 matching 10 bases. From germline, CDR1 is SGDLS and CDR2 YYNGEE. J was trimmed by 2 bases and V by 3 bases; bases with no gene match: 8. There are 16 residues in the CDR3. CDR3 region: CASSASPGQGTYEQYF. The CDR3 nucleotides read TGTGCCAGCAGCGCCTCACCGGGACAGGGGACCTACGAGCAGTACTTC.

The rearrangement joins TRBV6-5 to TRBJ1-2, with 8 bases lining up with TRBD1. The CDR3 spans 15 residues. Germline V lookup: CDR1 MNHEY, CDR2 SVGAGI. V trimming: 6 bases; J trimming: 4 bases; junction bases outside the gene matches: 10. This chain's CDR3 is CASREMTGASYGYTF. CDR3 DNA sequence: TGTGCCAGCAGAGAGATGACAGGGGCTAGCTATGGCTACACCTTC.

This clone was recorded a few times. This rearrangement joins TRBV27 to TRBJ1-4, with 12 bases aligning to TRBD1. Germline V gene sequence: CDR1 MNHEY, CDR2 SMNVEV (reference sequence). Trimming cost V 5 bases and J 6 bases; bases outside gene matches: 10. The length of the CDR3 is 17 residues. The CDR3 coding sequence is TGTGCCAGCAGTGGAACCGGGACAGGGGGCAGGGATGAAAAACTGTTTTTT. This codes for CASSGTGTGGRDEKLFF.

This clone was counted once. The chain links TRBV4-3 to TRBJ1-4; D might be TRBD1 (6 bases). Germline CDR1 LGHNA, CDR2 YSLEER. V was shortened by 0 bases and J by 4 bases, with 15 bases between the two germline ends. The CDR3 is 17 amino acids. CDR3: CASSQDLSGQLNEKLFF. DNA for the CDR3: TGCGCCAGCAGCCAAGATCTTTCGGGACAACTTAATGAAAAACTGTTTTTT.

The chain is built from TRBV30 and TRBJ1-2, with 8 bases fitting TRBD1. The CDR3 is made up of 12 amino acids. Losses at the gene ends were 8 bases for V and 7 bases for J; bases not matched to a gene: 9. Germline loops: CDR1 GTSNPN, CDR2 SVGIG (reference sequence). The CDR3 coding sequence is TGTGCCAGAGGACAGGGTCGTCGTGGCTACACCTTC. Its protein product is CARGQGRRGYTF.

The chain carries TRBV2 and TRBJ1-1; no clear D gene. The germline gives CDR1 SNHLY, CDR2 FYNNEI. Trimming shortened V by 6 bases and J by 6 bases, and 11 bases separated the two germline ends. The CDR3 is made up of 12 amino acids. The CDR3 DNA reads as TGTGCCAGCAGAGGAGCCGCGGCTGAAGCTTTCTTT. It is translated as CASRGAAAEAFF.

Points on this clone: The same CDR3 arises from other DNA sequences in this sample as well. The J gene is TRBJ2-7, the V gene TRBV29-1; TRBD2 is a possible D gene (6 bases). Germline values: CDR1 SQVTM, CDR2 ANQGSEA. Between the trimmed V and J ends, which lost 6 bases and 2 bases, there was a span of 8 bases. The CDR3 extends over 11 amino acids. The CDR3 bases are TGCAGCGTGGCGGGGACCTACGAGCAGTACTTC. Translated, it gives CSVAGTYEQYF.

Here the CDR3 DNA reads TGTGCCAGCACCGACTTTGGACAGGGGGCTTGGGGCAATCAGCCCCAGCATTTT. Translating it yields CASTDFGQGAWGNQPQHF. This chain uses TRBV7-2 with TRBJ1-5, with 11 bases fitting TRBD1. Trimming removed 7 bases from V and 2 bases from J; junction bases left unmatched: 13. In germline, CDR1 is SGHTA, CDR2 FQGNSA. The length of the CDR3 is 18 residues.

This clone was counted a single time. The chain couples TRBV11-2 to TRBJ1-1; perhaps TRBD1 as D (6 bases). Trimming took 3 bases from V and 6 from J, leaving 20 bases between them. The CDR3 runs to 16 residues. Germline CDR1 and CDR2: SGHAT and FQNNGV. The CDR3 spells CASSFNPGRGVAEAFF. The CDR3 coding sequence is TGTGCCAGCAGCTTCAATCCGGGCAGGGGAGTAGCTGAAGCTTTCTTT.

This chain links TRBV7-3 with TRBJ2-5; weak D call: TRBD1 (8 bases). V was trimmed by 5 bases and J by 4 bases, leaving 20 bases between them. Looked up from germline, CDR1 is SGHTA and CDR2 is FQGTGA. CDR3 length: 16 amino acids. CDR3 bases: TGTGCCAGCAGCCGCCAGGGGGCGGGAGTGCGAGAGACCCAGTACTTC. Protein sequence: CASSRQGAGVRETQYF.

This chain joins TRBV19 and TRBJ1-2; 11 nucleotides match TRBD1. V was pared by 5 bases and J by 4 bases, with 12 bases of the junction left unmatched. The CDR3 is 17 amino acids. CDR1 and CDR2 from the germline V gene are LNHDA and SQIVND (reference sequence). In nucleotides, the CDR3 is TGTGCCAGTAGTCCCGGGACAGGGGGTGTAAAGGGCTATGGCTACACCTTC. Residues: CASSPGTGGVKGYGYTF.